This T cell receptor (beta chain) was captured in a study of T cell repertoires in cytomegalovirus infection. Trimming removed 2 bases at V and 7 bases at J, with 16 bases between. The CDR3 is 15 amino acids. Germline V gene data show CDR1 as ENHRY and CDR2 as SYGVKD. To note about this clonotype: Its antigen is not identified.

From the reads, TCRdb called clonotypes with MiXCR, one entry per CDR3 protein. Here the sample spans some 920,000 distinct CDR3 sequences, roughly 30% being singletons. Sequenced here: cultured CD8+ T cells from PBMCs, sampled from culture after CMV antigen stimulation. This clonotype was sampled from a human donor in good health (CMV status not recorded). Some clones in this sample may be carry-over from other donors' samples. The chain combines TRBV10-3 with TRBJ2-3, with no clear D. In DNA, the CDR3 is TGTGCCATCAGTGAGGAGGTTGCTGCCTCGAATACGCAGTATTTT. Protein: CAISEEVAASNTQYF.